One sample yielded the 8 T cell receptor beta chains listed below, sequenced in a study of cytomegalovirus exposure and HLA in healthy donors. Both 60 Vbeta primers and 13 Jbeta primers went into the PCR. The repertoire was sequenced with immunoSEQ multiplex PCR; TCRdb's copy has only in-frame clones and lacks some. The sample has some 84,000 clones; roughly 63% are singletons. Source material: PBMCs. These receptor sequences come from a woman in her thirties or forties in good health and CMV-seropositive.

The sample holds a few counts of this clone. The chain's CDR3 is CASTPDRATEAFF. CDR3 DNA: TGTGCCAGCACCCCAGACAGGGCCACTGAAGCTTTCTTT. This chain links TRBV7-9 with TRBJ1-1, with TRBD1 identical over 7 bases. Germline CDR1 and CDR2: SEHNR and FQNEAQ (reference sequence). The V gene end was trimmed by 7 bases and the J gene end by 4 bases; junction bases not matched to a gene: 6. The length of the CDR3 is 13 residues.

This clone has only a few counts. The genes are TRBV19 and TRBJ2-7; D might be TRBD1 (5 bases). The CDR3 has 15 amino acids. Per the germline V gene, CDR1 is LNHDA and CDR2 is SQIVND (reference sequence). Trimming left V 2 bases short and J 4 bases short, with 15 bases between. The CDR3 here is CASSISAGFNYEQYF. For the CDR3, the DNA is TGTGCCAGTAGTATAAGCGCAGGGTTTAATTACGAGCAGTACTTC. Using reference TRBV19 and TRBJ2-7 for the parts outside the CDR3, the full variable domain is DGGITQSPKYLFRKEGQNVTLSCEQNLNHDAMYWYRQDPGQGLRLIYYSQIVNDFQKGDIAEGYSVSREKKESFPLTVTSAQKNPTAFYLCASSISAGFNYEQYFGPGTRLTVT.

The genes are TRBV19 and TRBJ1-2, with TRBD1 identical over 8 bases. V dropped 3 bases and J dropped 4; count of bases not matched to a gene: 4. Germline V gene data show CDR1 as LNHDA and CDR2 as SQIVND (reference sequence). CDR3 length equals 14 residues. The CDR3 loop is CASSMAGQGYGYTF. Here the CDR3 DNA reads TGTGCCAGTAGTATGGCCGGACAGGGCTATGGCTACACCTTC.

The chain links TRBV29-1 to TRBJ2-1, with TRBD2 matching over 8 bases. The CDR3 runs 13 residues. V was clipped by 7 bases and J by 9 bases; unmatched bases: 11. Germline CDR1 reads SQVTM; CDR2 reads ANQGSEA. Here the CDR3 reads CSGREGLSVEQFF. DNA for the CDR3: TGCAGCGGTCGGGAGGGCCTCTCTGTTGAGCAGTTCTTC.

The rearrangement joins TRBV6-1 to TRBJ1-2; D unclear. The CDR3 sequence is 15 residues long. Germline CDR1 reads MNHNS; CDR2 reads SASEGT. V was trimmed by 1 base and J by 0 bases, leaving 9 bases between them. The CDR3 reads CASSEGAQANYGYTF. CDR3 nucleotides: TGTGCCAGCAGTGAAGGGGCCCAAGCTAACTATGGCTACACCTTC.

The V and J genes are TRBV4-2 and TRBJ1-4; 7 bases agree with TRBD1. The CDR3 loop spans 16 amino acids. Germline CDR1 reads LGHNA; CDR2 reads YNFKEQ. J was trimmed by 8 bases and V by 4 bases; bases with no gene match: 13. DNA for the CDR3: TGTGCCAGCAGCCGTGGGACAGCCGATGGGGGGGAAAAACTGTTTTTT. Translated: CASSRGTADGGEKLFF.

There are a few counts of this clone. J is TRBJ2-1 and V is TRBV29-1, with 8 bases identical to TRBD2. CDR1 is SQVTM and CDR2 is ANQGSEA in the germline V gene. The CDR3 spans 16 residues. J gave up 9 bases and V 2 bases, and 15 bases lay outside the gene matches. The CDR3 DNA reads TGCAGCGTTGAATTGGTAGCGGGATTGAGAAGTGGTGAGCAGTTCTTC. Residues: CSVELVAGLRSGEQFF.

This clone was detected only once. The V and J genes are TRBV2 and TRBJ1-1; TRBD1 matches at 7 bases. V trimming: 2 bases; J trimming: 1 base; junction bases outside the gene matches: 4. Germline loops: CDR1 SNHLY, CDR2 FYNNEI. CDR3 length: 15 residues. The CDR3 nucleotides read TGTGCCAGCAGTGAAAGGGGGCAGGGGAACACTGAAGCTTTCTTT. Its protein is CASSERGQGNTEAFF.